The 12 T cell receptor beta chains reported below all come from one sample, sequenced in a study of shared clonotypes between healthy human individuals. Libraries were prepared by immunoSEQ multiplex PCR; TCRdb keeps only in-frame clonotypes and omits some of them. The sample consists of about 600,000 clones, roughly 97% of them appearing once. Sequencing used naive CD4+ T cells sorted from blood. The subset here: CD45RA+ positively selected. The receptors here all came from a woman in her thirties in good health.

This clone was seen only once. The DNA for the CDR3 is TGTGCCAGCAGCTTGATGGCAGGGGAGAACTATGGCTACACCTTC. Translation gives CASSLMAGENYGYTF. The chain links TRBV5-4 to TRBJ1-2; D perhaps matches TRBD1 (6 bases). This CDR3 region has 15 residues. Germline CDR1 SGHNT, CDR2 YYREEE (reference sequence). The germline V and J ends were trimmed by 1 base and 2 bases, with 12 bases remaining between them.

This rearrangement joins TRBV7-6 to TRBJ2-3, with D maybe TRBD1 (6 bases). The CDR3 has 17 residues. V dropped 1 base and J dropped 3 bases, with 17 bases sitting between them. The germline gives CDR1 SGHVS, CDR2 FNYEAQ. The CDR3 nucleotides read TGTGCCAGCAGCTTAGGCAGGCTGCACAGGGTGACAGATACGCAGTATTTT. This codes for CASSLGRLHRVTDTQYF.

This chain links TRBV5-4 with TRBJ2-7; D gene ambiguous. Germline CDR1 is SGHNT and CDR2 is YYREEE (reference sequence). V was pared by 2 bases and J by 2 bases, with 11 bases between. The CDR3 length is 14 residues. The CDR3 is CASSLPSRAYEQYF. In nucleotides, the CDR3 is TGTGCCAGCAGCTTACCTAGTAGGGCCTACGAGCAGTACTTC.

The chain combines TRBV4-1 with TRBJ2-5; D may be TRBD1 or TRBD2 (5 bases each). V was clipped by 3 bases and J by 4 bases, with 15 bases between them. Germline CDR1 is MGHRA and CDR2 is YSYEKL. There are 15 residues in the CDR3. CDR3 region: CASSQPDGALETQYF. The DNA for the CDR3 is TGCGCCAGCAGCCAGCCGGACGGGGCTTTAGAGACCCAGTACTTC.

V usage is TRBV5-1 and J usage is TRBJ2-2; 9 bases are a match to TRBD1. This CDR3 region has 15 residues. Germline CDR1 SGHRS, CDR2 YFSETQ. After removal of 5 bases from V and 6 bases from J, the junction contained 8 bases not matched to a gene. The DNA of the CDR3 is TGCGCCAGCAGTTCCGGGACAGGGTCGGCCGGGGAGCTGTTTTTT. It encodes CASSSGTGSAGELFF.

CDR3 nucleotide sequence: TGTGCCAGCAGCCTGTCGCGGCGAGCTCAGTTCTTC. Protein: CASSLSRRAQFF. This rearrangement joins TRBV14 to TRBJ2-1, with unresolved D. V was pared by 4 bases and J by 13 bases, with 14 bases between. This CDR3 comprises 12 residues. In germline, CDR1 is SGHDN, CDR2 FVKESK.

As for this clone: Distinct nucleotide sequences in the sample also encode this CDR3. The V and J genes are TRBV28 and TRBJ1-1; D is perhaps TRBD1 (5 bases). Germline V CDR1 and CDR2: MDHEN, SYDVKM. CDR3 length equals 13 residues. With 2 bases removed from V and 3 bases from J, the gap between germline ends came to 7 bases. In DNA form, the CDR3 reads TGTGCCAGCAGTTTAAGGGGACACACTGAAGCTTTCTTT. Encoded protein: CASSLRGHTEAFF.

This clone was seen a single time. This chain uses TRBV10-2 with TRBJ1-5; D gene uncertain. V lost 2 bases and J lost 3, with 8 bases in between. The CDR3 loop spans 14 amino acids. Germline V gene lookup returns CDR1 WSHSY and CDR2 SAAADI. CDR3 DNA sequence: TGCGCCAGCAGTGAGATGCTGTTCAATCAGCCCCAGCATTTT. As protein: CASSEMLFNQPQHF.

This clone has a single count. The same CDR3 arises from other DNA sequences in this sample as well. J is TRBJ1-1 and V is TRBV28; TRBD1 agrees at 11 bases. CDR3 length equals 15 residues. Germline CDR1 reads MDHEN; CDR2 reads SYDVKM. With V trimmed by 3 bases and J by 5 bases, 5 bases remained unmatched. DNA for the CDR3: TGTGCCAGCAGTTTGCTCGGGACAGGGGGGACTGAAGCTTTCTTT. Translation gives CASSLLGTGGTEAFF.

The V gene is TRBV11-2, the J gene TRBJ2-5, with TRBD2 matching over 12 bases. This CDR3 is 16 amino acids long. Germline V CDR1 and CDR2: SGHAT, FQNNGV. V lost 1 base and J lost 4; bases outside the gene matches: 4. The CDR3 bases are TGTGCCAGCAGCTTAGGCACTAGCGGGGGGAGAGAGACCCAGTACTTC. Protein: CASSLGTSGGRETQYF.

The chain carries TRBV5-4 and TRBJ2-1; D ambiguous. Germline CDR1 reads SGHNT; CDR2 reads YYREEE (reference sequence). The V gene lost 4 bases and the J gene lost 5 bases, with 4 bases spanning the gap. The CDR3 contains 11 residues. Written as DNA, the CDR3 is TGTGCCAGCAGCATACACAATGAGCAGTTCTTC. Translating it yields CASSIHNEQFF.

This chain joins TRBV7-9 and TRBJ1-2; D is uncertain. CDR3 size: 13 residues. The ends were cut back, 5 bases at V and 4 bases at J, with 11 bases in the middle. The V gene's germline CDR1 is SEHNR and CDR2 FQNEAQ (reference sequence). CDR3 residues: CASSPRRFYGYTF. For the CDR3, the DNA is TGTGCCAGCAGCCCCAGACGCTTCTATGGCTACACCTTC.